The TCR beta chain described here comes from a study of CD8+ T cells in alopecia areata. Overall study results and limits: Many expanded lesional clones stayed in scalp and blood while on tofacitinib. Researchers report lesional scalp, most notably alopecia totalis/universalis, outstripped normal scalp in clonality. Tofacitinib produced a significant decrease in scalp clonality and in expanded CD8+ clones among the top 100.

The CDR3 extends over 13 amino acids. The germline gives CDR1 SGHAT, CDR2 FQNNGV. V was shortened by 7 bases and J by 2 bases, with 9 bases between the two germline ends. It was cDNA, reverse transcribed from extracted RNA, that served as the sequencing template. The repertoire was sequenced with immunoSEQ multiplex PCR; TCRdb's copy has only in-frame clones and lacks some. The table lists 200,000 or so clones, around two fifths of them singletons. Treatment in this sample: oral pan-JAK inhibitor, 5-10 mg twice daily. Regarding this clone: Its antigen is not known. Additional DNA sequences in this sample encode the identical CDR3.

The chain joins TRBV11-2 to TRBJ2-1; D remains ambiguous. The receptor comes from a human donor with alopecia areata. The starting material was CD4+ T cells sorted from blood, obtained between weeks 30 and 35, from a patient treated with tofacitinib. CDR3 sequence (DNA): TGTGCCAGCAACCTGGGGACCTACAATGAGCAGTTCTTC. It is translated as CASNLGTYNEQFF.